The rows below give T cell receptor beta chains drawn from one sample of a study of cytomegalovirus exposure and HLA in healthy donors. Here immunoSEQ multiplex PCR was the method, and the copy in TCRdb shows in-frame clones only, minus some. The repertoire has about 160,000 clones, about two thirds of them found once; the top ten carry 2.8%. Sequencing was done on a sample of PBMCs. These receptors all come from a woman between 25 and 40 years old in good health and CMV-seronegative. Both conserved end residues are part of each CDR3. A D gene is named only where the DNA matches it firmly.

d_call,j_call,v_call,cdr3_aa
-,TRBJ2-5,TRBV7-8,CASSLGRGETQYF
-,TRBJ2-7,TRBV14,CASSLRFGGKAREQYF
TRBD1,-,TRBV6-5,CASRSTGYHEQYF
-,TRBJ1-4,TRBV19,CASKKQNSNEKLFF
TRBD1,TRBJ1-2,TRBV5-1,CASSLWGQVYTF
-,TRBJ2-5,TRBV11-2,CASSLDPFLYEETQYF
TRBD1,TRBJ2-5,TRBV7-9,CASSGDRGIETQYF
TRBD2,TRBJ2-1,TRBV5-1,CASSPSGAYNEQFF
-,TRBJ2-1,TRBV29-1,CSVEMRSSYNEQFF
TRBD2,TRBJ2-5,TRBV5-4,CASTLRVGTRGGETQYF
TRBD2,TRBJ2-7,TRBV4-3,CASSPGSSGSYEQYF
-,TRBJ1-3,TRBV4-3,CASSQTEGRKSGNTIYF
TRBD1,TRBJ2-7,TRBV27,CASSWGQSYEQYF
-,TRBJ1-1,TRBV5-1,CASSLGRGEAFF
TRBD1,TRBJ1-5,TRBV2,CASSGQGGNQPQHF
-,TRBJ1-1,TRBV27,CASSREGADTEAFF
TRBD2,TRBJ2-5,TRBV4-1,CASSQTGTSGRAEETQYF
-,TRBJ1-2,TRBV28,CASSPSRVLYGYTF
-,TRBJ2-5,TRBV7-3,CASSLKGYGQETQYF
-,TRBJ2-3,TRBV5-1,CASSLTGTSTDTQYF
TRBD2,TRBJ2-3,TRBV5-6,CASSLGLASDTQYF
-,TRBJ1-1,TRBV7-3,CASSFSGNTEAFF
-,TRBJ1-3,TRBV6-5,CASSYLGQPGNTIYF
-,TRBJ2-6,TRBV9,CASSTIPQEESGANVLTF
-,TRBJ2-7,TRBV14,CASSPNWGLPHEQYF
TRBD1,TRBJ2-5,TRBV5-1,CASSLDRGETQYF
TRBD2,TRBJ2-6,TRBV5-1,CASSLSAGAGANVLTF
-,TRBJ2-7,TRBV7-6,CASSLGVTDYEQYF
-,TRBJ1-2,TRBV5-6,CASSLGTDPIYGYTF
-,TRBJ1-1,TRBV9,CASRSTLGGTEAFF
TRBD1,TRBJ1-3,TRBV28,CASRRTGSGNTIYF
-,TRBJ2-7,TRBV4-1,CASSQAVGLNSYEQYF
TRBD1,TRBJ2-2,TRBV5-5,CASSPVDRGRSGELFF
TRBD1,TRBJ2-1,TRBV19,CASRRQGSFVNNEQFF
-,TRBJ1-5,TRBV27,CASSSLGKRIHQPQHF
TRBD1,TRBJ1-5,TRBV5-4,CASSFKEGQLNQPQHF
-,TRBJ2-5,TRBV27,CASSATYDQETQYF
TRBD1,TRBJ1-6,TRBV30,CAWSASDRANSPLHF
-,TRBJ1-2,TRBV16,CASSQTDSLYGYTF
TRBD2,TRBJ2-3,TRBV5-4,CASSFGRERTDTQYF
-,TRBJ1-6,TRBV28,CASSLMGSSYNSPLHF
-,TRBJ2-4,TRBV2,CASSEGQGNIQYF
-,TRBJ2-1,TRBV18,CASSLGAESSYNEQFF
-,TRBJ2-2,TRBV18,CASSPPPPGTNTGELFF
TRBD1,TRBJ1-2,TRBV7-9,CSSSLEGTGTVYTF
-,TRBJ2-1,TRBV6-5,CASSPVSSGLFF
TRBD2,TRBJ2-1,TRBV30,CAWSLGTSGDNEQFF
TRBD1,TRBJ2-1,TRBV5-1,CASSMTGYNEQFF
TRBD2,TRBJ2-1,TRBV27,CASSFALAGVNEQFF
TRBD2,TRBJ2-7,TRBV13,CASSLIGGEAHEQYF
TRBD2,TRBJ2-7,TRBV5-4,CASTRNGGGPVSYEQYF
-,TRBJ2-3,TRBV11-3,CASSKGEYLDTQYF